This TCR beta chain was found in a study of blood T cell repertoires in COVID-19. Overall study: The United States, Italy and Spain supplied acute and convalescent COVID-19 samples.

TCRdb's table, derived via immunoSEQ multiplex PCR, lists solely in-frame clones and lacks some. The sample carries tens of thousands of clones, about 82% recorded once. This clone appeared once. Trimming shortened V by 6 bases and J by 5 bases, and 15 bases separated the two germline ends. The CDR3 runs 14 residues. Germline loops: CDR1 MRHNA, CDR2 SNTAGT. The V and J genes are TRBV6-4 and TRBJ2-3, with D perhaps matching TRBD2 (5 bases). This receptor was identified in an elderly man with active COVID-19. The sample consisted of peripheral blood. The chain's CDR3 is CASSERTFGDTQYF. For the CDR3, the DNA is TGTGCCAGCAGCGAGCGGACTTTTGGAGATACGCAGTATTTT.